The TCR beta chain described here comes from a study of blood T cell repertoires in COVID-19 (TCRdb year 2020). Concerning the study at large: Samples from collaborators originated in the United States, Italy and Spain and spanned both the acute and convalescent phases of COVID-19. The samples were drawn from two sources: the first 160 participants of the ongoing ImmuneRACE study, and fewer than 1,500 subjects contributed by 6 global collaborators. Where available, HLA class I and class II types were taken from metadata supplied by the sample provider and were not determined by assay-based typing. The material from the prospective study consisted of cDNA or gDNA derived from T cells, B-cell-depleted T cells, or PBMCs. Deeply sampled blood TCRbeta repertoires from subjects exposed to, actively infected with, or recovered from COVID-19 were included in the dataset. A de-identified subject ID, COVID-19 status, age in years and sex were almost always included in the sample metadata. The repertoires were released in a freely available public database intended as a resource for research on the immune response to SARS-CoV-2.

The junction carries 12 bases between V and J, which are trimmed by 0 bases and 0 bases respectively. There are 15 amino acids in the CDR3, from cysteine to phenylalanine inclusive. The retained sequence is limited to the CDR3, 45 bases, with the frame set at the first base. According to the germline V gene, CDR1 reads SQVTM and CDR2 reads ANQGSEA. What the research found in general, with its limitations: The amount of clinical and demographic metadata varied by source and participant and was provided uncurated.

Whole blood was collected in K2EDTA tubes by collaborating institutions according to the institutions' own protocols. For TCRbeta analysis, collaborators shipped samples in one of three forms: frozen whole blood, isolated PBMCs, or DNA extracted from either of those sample types. TCRbeta CDR3 regions were amplified from genomic DNA by means of the immunoSEQ Assay, a bias-controlled multiplex PCR. The authors' pipeline ran thus. The number of nucleated cells in each sample was estimated by amplification of reference gene primers within the assay. Sequence reads were collapsed and filtered to measure the absolute abundance of every unique TCRbeta CDR3 rearrangement. For each sample, productive Simpson clonality was calculated as the square root of Simpson's diversity index across productive rearrangements. TCRdb re-hosts the immuneACCESS table, in-frame sequences only. Its copies lack some clones; in the studies checked, an unresolved V gene accounts for under half of them, and the cause for the rest is not known. That table is the source of V, J and clone size, and D and trimming were worked out from the DNA. Across this sample there are over 130,000 clones, with 80% to 90% seen only once. The ten largest account for less than 3.5% of the sample.

As regards this clone: Which antigen it targets is not known. No base-level quality is on record; no much larger clone is a single base apart.

The rearranged segments are TRBV29-1 and TRBJ2-7; the D region possibly corresponds to TRBD2 (6 bases align). The sequenced material came from peripheral blood. The TCR comes from a man aged 65-85 years with acute or convalescent COVID-19. The nucleotide sequence reads as follows: TGCAGCGTTGAAGATCTCGGGGGTAGCTCCTACGAGCAGTACTTC. Its translation is CSVEDLGGSSYEQYF.